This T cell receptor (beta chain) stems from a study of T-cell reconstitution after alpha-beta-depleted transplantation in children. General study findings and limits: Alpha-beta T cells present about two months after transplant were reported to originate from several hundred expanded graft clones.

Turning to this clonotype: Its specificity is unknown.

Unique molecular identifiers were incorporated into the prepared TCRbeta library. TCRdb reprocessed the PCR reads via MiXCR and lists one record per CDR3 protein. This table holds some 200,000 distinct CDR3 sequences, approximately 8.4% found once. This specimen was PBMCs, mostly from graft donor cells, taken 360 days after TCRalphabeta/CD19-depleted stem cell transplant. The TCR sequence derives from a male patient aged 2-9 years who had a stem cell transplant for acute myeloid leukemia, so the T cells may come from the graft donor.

The CDR3 nucleotides are TGTGCCAGCAGTCGCGGGGGAGGGAGGAGCTCCTACGAGCAGTACTTC. The encoded protein is CASSRGGGRSSYEQYF. The chain couples TRBV2 to TRBJ2-7, with 7 bases aligning to TRBD2. The CDR3 spans 16 residues. Per germline, CDR1 SNHLY and CDR2 FYNNEI. Trimming at V came to 5 bases and at J to 0 bases, leaving 10 bases not matched to a gene.